Sequencing of this T cell receptor beta chain was carried out in a study of identical twins. The CDR3 sequence is 15 residues long. CDR1 SGHTA and CDR2 FQGNSA come from the germline V gene. The V gene end was trimmed by 5 bases and the J gene end by 4 bases; junction bases not matched to a gene: 5. In every case, the donor was a healthy Caucasian. Template switching, a step in the protocol, added a universal primer site, and cDNA carried unique molecular identifiers. A single record per CDR3 protein comes from TCRdb applying MiXCR to the 5' RACE reads. Found here are about 450,000 distinct CDR3 sequences, around 20% of them singletons; the top ten hold 12%. This clonotype was seen a handful of times. Its antigen is unknown. Study findings and constraints: The conclusions drew on cross-sectional statistical analysis instead of tracking the same donors.

The TCR originated in a man aged 50 or older in good health. The chain is built from TRBV7-2 and TRBJ1-6; 7 bases are shared with TRBD1. The sequenced sample was naive T cells sorted from blood. This CDR3 reads CASSIQGQYNSPLHF. The CDR3 DNA sequence: TGTGCCAGCAGCATCCAGGGACAGTATAATTCACCCCTCCACTTT.